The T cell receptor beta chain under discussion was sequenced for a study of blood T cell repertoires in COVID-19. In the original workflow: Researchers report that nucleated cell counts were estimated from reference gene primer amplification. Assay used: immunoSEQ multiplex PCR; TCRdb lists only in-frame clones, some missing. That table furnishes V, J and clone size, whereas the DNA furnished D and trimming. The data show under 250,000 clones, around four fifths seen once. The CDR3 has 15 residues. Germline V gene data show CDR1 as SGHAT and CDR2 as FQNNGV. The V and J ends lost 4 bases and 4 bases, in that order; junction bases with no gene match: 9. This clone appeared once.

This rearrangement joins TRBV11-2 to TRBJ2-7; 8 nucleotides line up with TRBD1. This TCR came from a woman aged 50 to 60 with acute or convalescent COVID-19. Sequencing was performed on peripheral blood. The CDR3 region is CASSSRQGRGYEQYF. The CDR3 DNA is TGTGCCAGCAGCTCCCGACAGGGGCGCGGGTACGAGCAGTACTTC.